This TCR beta chain was sequenced during a study of shared clonotypes between healthy human individuals. Study conclusions and caveats: Among donors, the sharing of clonotypes was expected to be influenced by sequencing depth. On the whole, naive subsets had larger estimated richness than memory subsets had. Sorted-subset samples were not fully sequenced, rarefaction indicated.

TCRdb keeps only in-frame clones here, not all; method: immunoSEQ multiplex PCR. The sample yields under 650,000 clones, approximately 95% seen once. In the case of this clone: Its antigen is as yet unknown.

Adults of Caucasian background living in Nashville, Tennessee made up all donors. CDR3 length: 13 amino acids. Sequencing was carried out using naive CD4+ T cells sorted from blood. Subset indicated: CD45RA+ positively selected. This clonotype originated in a woman aged 30 to 39 in good health. This chain connects TRBV21-1 to TRBJ2-7; the table's D call of TRBD1 was not tested on the DNA. TRBV21-1 is classified as a pseudogene. The CDR3 spells CASSKSRGYEQYF. The CDR3 DNA reads as TGTGCCAGCAGCAAATCCAGGGGTTACGAGCAGTACTTC.